Presented here are 19 T cell receptor beta chains from one specimen sequenced in a study of graft-versus-host responses after intestinal transplantation. The repertoire was sequenced with immunoSEQ multiplex PCR; TCRdb's copy has only in-frame clones and lacks some. Found here are 90,000 to 100,000 clones, roughly 82% of them singletons; the top ten hold roughly 1.4%. Sequencing was performed on PBMCs, taken 255 days after intestinal transplant. The receptor set was obtained from a human patient who received an intestinal transplant, so some T cells may come from the graft donor.

The V gene is TRBV6-6, the J gene TRBJ2-2, with 9 bases matching TRBD1. The CDR3 consists of 16 residues. CDR1 and CDR2 (germline): MNHNY, SVGAGI (reference sequence). V lost 6 bases, J lost 0 bases, and 5 bases stayed unmatched. CDR3 nucleotide sequence: TGTGCCAGCAGCGGACAGGGGTCGACGAACACCGGGGAGCTGTTTTTT. It translates to CASSGQGSTNTGELFF.

This sequence joins TRBV6-1 and TRBJ2-7, with D perhaps TRBD1 or TRBD2 (6 bases each). Germline values: CDR1 MNHNS, CDR2 SASEGT. The CDR3 consists of 13 residues. The V and J ends lost 5 bases and 6 bases respectively, with 14 bases between them. The CDR3 loop reads CASSPGSGAEQYF. The DNA for the CDR3 is TGTGCCAGCAGTCCGGGATCGGGGGCCGAGCAGTACTTC.

This chain uses TRBV2 with TRBJ1-1; D is perhaps TRBD1 (6 bases). Looked up from germline, CDR1 is SNHLY and CDR2 is FYNNEI. The V gene lost 4 bases and the J gene lost 4 bases, with 13 bases spanning the gap. The CDR3 consists of 14 residues. The CDR3, as DNA: TGTGCCAGCAGTGTACAGGGAGGGGCCACTGAAGCTTTCTTT. Amino acid sequence: CASSVQGGATEAFF.

The chain links TRBV6-1 to TRBJ1-1; weak D call: TRBD1 (6 bases). This CDR3 is 14 amino acids long. Trimming cost V 6 bases and J 0 bases, with 11 bases left between them. Germline V CDR1 and CDR2: MNHNS, SASEGT. The CDR3: CASRGGAVNTEAFF. CDR3 DNA: TGTGCCAGCAGGGGGGGCGCGGTGAACACTGAAGCTTTCTTT.

The chain couples TRBV7-2 to TRBJ2-3; the D gene could be TRBD1 or TRBD2 (6 bases each). The CDR3 length is 16 residues. Per germline, CDR1 SGHTA and CDR2 FQGNSA. Trimming took 1 base from V and 0 from J, leaving 11 bases between them. DNA of the CDR3: TGTGCCAGCAGCTTAGTAGAGGGGGGTAGCACAGATACGCAGTATTTT. Its protein is CASSLVEGGSTDTQYF.

This clone was seen a single time. The chain combines TRBV27 with TRBJ1-1; no clear D gene. CDR3 length: 15 amino acids. V lost 6 bases and J lost 1, with 15 bases in between. CDR1 and CDR2 (germline): MNHEY, SMNVEV (reference sequence). The CDR3 bases are TGTGCCAGCAGCCTGAGGGCAGGAGGGAACACTGAAGCTTTCTTT. It encodes CASSLRAGGNTEAFF.

This chain connects TRBV5-4 to TRBJ2-2, with no clear D. CDR3 length: 15 residues. The germline V gene has CDR1 SGHNT and CDR2 YYREEE (reference sequence). V lost 4 bases, J lost 1 base, and 11 bases lay in between. CDR3 DNA sequence: TGTGCCAGCAGCCCAAGGACGGAGAACACCGGGGAGCTGTTTTTT. Translation gives CASSPRTENTGELFF.

The chain has TRBV6-1 and TRBJ2-7, with 7 bases fitting TRBD1. The CDR3 is 13 amino acids. Trimming cost V 7 bases and J 1 base; bases outside gene matches: 4. Per germline, CDR1 MNHNS and CDR2 SASEGT. In DNA form, the CDR3 reads TGTGCCAGCATGGGACAGCAATCCTACGAGCAGTACTTC. As protein: CASMGQQSYEQYF.

The gene calls are TRBV30 and TRBJ2-2; 9 bases map to TRBD1. CDR3 length equals 17 residues. Losses at the gene ends were 1 base for V and 7 bases for J; bases not matched to a gene: 13. Germline V CDR1 and CDR2: GTSNPN, SVGIG (reference sequence). The CDR3 nucleotides are TGTGCCTGGAGTGGGGCATACGACAGGGGGAGGATCGGGGAGCTGTTTTTT. Its translation: CAWSGAYDRGRIGELFF.

The chain couples TRBV28 to TRBJ1-1, with D perhaps matching TRBD1 (6 bases). The V and J ends lost 2 bases and 9 bases respectively, with 10 bases between them. The CDR3 covers 12 residues. The germline V gene encodes CDR1 MDHEN and CDR2 SYDVKM. CDR3 residues: CASSLGGRKAFF. CDR3 DNA sequence: TGTGCCAGCAGTTTAGGGGGCAGAAAAGCTTTCTTT.

About this clone: The junction departs from germline at one end; a sequencing error may be responsible. V usage is TRBV6-4 and J usage is TRBJ2-1; TRBD2 aligns across 15 bases. From germline, CDR1 is MRHNA and CDR2 SNTAGT. The CDR3 has 15 residues. The CDR3 DNA sequence: TGTGCCAGCAGTGACTCCGGGACTAGCGGGAGGACCCAGGTCTTC. Translation gives CASSDSGTSGRTQVF.

The chain employs TRBV5-1 and TRBJ2-3, with D hard to call. This CDR3 is built from 12 residues. The germline V gene has CDR1 SGHRS and CDR2 YFSETQ. The V gene lost 2 bases and the J gene lost 4 bases, with 5 bases spanning the gap. In DNA, the CDR3 is TGCGCCAGCAGCTTCCGCCCAGATACGCAGTATTTT. Its protein product is CASSFRPDTQYF. Filled out from reference TRBV5-1 and TRBJ2-3, the complete variable domain reads KAGVTQTPRYLIKTRGQQVTLSCSPISGHRSVSWYQQTPGQGLQFLFEYFSETQRNKGNFPGRFSGRQFSNSRSEMNVSTLELGDSALYLCASSFRPDTQYFGPGTRLTVL.

The J gene is TRBJ1-2, the V gene TRBV5-4; D possibly corresponds to TRBD1 (6 bases). The CDR3 has 14 residues. Germline CDR1 and CDR2: SGHNT and YYREEE (reference sequence). V lost 6 bases, J lost 2 bases, and 14 bases lay in between. The CDR3 here is CASTPGEANYGYTF. The CDR3 region has the DNA TGTGCCAGCACCCCAGGGGAGGCCAACTATGGCTACACCTTC.

The chain has TRBV13 and TRBJ2-5; D ambiguous. The length of the CDR3 is 15 residues. Germline V gene lookup returns CDR1 PRHDT and CDR2 FYEKMQ (reference sequence). V gave up 3 bases and J gave up 4 bases, with 15 bases separating them. The chain's CDR3 is CASSFGSPGPETQYF. For the CDR3, the DNA is TGTGCCAGCAGCTTCGGGTCGCCCGGCCCAGAGACCCAGTACTTC. Combining the CDR3 with reference TRBV13 and TRBJ2-5 gives the whole variable domain AAGVIQSPRHLIKEKRETATLKCYPIPRHDTVYWYQQGPGQDPQFLISFYEKMQSDKGSIPDRFSAQQFSDYHSELNMSSLELGDSALYFCASSFGSPGPETQYFGPGTRLLVL.

V usage is TRBV5-4 and J usage is TRBJ2-3; 10 bases line up with TRBD2. The CDR3 consists of 18 residues. The ends lost 0 bases at V and 1 base at J; junction bases unmatched: 8. Germline V gene data show CDR1 as SGHNT and CDR2 as YYREEE (reference sequence). This chain's CDR3 is CASSLAKRTSGRTDTQYF. In DNA, the CDR3 is TGTGCCAGCAGCTTGGCCAAGAGGACTAGCGGCCGCACAGATACGCAGTATTTT.

The chain links TRBV6-6 to TRBJ1-1; possibly TRBD1 for D (6 bases). Trimming took off 7 bases at V and 3 bases at J, with 18 bases between the two ends. The CDR3 sequence is 15 residues long. Germline V CDR1 and CDR2: MNHNY, SVGAGI (reference sequence). CDR3 sequence reads: CASTGTGQVHTEAFF. Written as DNA, the CDR3 is TGTGCCAGCACCGGAACGGGACAAGTGCACACTGAAGCTTTCTTT.

This clone was seen only once. This chain links TRBV11-2 with TRBJ1-2, with 11 bases lining up with TRBD1. Germline V CDR1 and CDR2: SGHAT, FQNNGV. J lost 6 bases, V lost 2 bases, and 14 bases had no gene match. The CDR3 spans 18 residues. In nucleotides, the CDR3 is TGTGCCAGCAGCTTAAGGCCCCCGGGACAGGGGGTGGTAAATGGCTACACCTTC. Amino acid sequence: CASSLRPPGQGVVNGYTF.

This clone was observed a handful of times. This chain uses TRBV5-6 with TRBJ2-7; D uncertain. Germline-derived CDR1 and CDR2 are SGHDT and YYEEEE. The CDR3 is made up of 13 amino acids. V lost 2 bases, J lost 0 bases, and 6 bases lay in between. The CDR3 nucleotides read TGTGCCAGCAGCTTACAGAGCTCCTACGAGCAGTACGTC. Protein product: CASSLQSSYEQYV.

Comments on this clone: Other DNA sequences within the sample encode an identical CDR3. The chain is built from TRBV7-3 and TRBJ1-2; TRBD1 matches at 9 bases. The length of the CDR3 is 13 residues. CDR1 and CDR2 (germline): SGHTA, FQGTGA. Trimming cost V 3 bases and J 5 bases; bases outside gene matches: 1. The CDR3 DNA reads TGTGCCAGCAGCTTGGGACAGGGTTATGGCTACACCTTC. Encoded protein: CASSLGQGYGYTF.